This TCR beta chain was captured by sequencing in a study of early T cells in non-severe SARS-CoV-2 infection. Germline CDR1 is SQVTM and CDR2 is ANQGSEA. This CDR3 has 17 amino acids. With 6 bases clipped from V and 9 bases from J, the junction kept 26 bases outside the gene matches. TCRdb ran MiXCR on the 5' RACE reads and lists one entry per CDR3 protein. The sample lists 60,000 or so distinct CDR3 sequences; 10% were seen once. The chain employs TRBV29-1 and TRBJ2-7, with 7 bases fitting TRBD1. Input material: whole blood. The receptor was isolated from an adult who was a healthcare worker with PCR-confirmed SARS-CoV-2 infection or an uninfected control (not recorded which). For the CDR3, the DNA is TGCAGCGTGTTAAGTAACCCGGGGACAGCAGTTGGGGCCCGGCAGTACTTC. Translated: CSVLSNPGTAVGARQYF.